This T cell receptor (beta chain) was sequenced in a study of shared clonotypes between healthy human individuals. Overall study findings and caveats: It was expected that sequencing depth would affect clonotype sharing among donors.

Measured with immunoSEQ multiplex PCR; TCRdb has only the in-frame clones, and not every one. The sample lists about 2.4 million clones; over 85% were seen once. Note on this clone: Its specificity is unknown.

The source material was naive CD4+ T cells from PBMCs. Subset indicated: CD45RA+ positively selected. This receptor was taken from a man aged 18 to 29 in good health. Some clones in this sample may be carry-over from other donors' samples.

CDR3 in amino acids: CASSEQAGLNNEQFF. The DNA for the CDR3 is TGTGCCAGCAGTGAACAGGCGGGACTTAACAATGAGCAGTTCTTC. The V call is TRBV6-1, the J call TRBJ2-1; a possible D gene is TRBD2 (6 bases). The V gene's germline CDR1 is MNHNS and CDR2 SASEGT. The CDR3 contains 15 residues. The V end was cut by 2 bases, the J end by 5 bases, with 13 bases between.